This T cell receptor (beta chain) was retrieved from a study of cytomegalovirus exposure and HLA in healthy donors. There are 14 residues in the CDR3. From germline, CDR1 is ENHRY and CDR2 SYGVKD. With V trimmed by 3 bases and J by 3 bases, 2 bases remained unmatched. This clone has only one observation. PCR used 60 Vbeta primers and 13 Jbeta primers. Assay used: immunoSEQ multiplex PCR; TCRdb lists only in-frame clones, some missing. The sample consists of approximately 120,000 clones, under 85% of them appearing once. The chain links TRBV10-3 to TRBJ2-7; 10 nucleotides agree with TRBD2. This TCR was recovered from a woman in her fifties or sixties in good health and CMV-seropositive. Sequencing was done on a sample of PBMCs. The CDR3 protein is CAISEPSGSYEQYF. Here the CDR3 DNA reads TGTGCCATCAGTGAACCTAGCGGGAGCTACGAGCAGTACTTC.